One and the same sample provided the 5 T cell receptor beta chains below, sequenced in a study of T cell responses to AZD1222 COVID-19 vaccine. Some clones are missing from TCRdb's copy, which holds only in-frame ones; the method was immunoSEQ multiplex PCR. The data contain approximately 110,000 clones, under 95% of them singletons. The sequencing used peripheral blood, collected on day 0 of AZD1222 vaccination. The receptor source for this set is an adult in good health.

The chain recombines TRBV6-5 with TRBJ1-1; TRBD1 might be the D (5 bases). The CDR3 runs to 14 residues. V shed 0 bases and J shed 5 bases, with 10 bases lying between them. In germline, CDR1 is MNHEY, CDR2 SVGAGI. CDR3 amino acids: CASSYSNRRTEAFF. In DNA, the CDR3 is TGTGCCAGCAGTTACTCGAACAGGCGGACTGAAGCTTTCTTT.

This clone was seen just once. The genes are TRBV28 and TRBJ1-1; D gene ambiguous. Germline V gives CDR1 MDHEN, CDR2 SYDVKM. The length of the CDR3 is 14 residues. V lost 8 bases, J lost 4 bases, and 17 bases lay in between. In DNA, the CDR3 is TGTGCCAGCTCAGGTAGGCTTGTGAGCACTGAAGCTTTCTTT. It encodes CASSGRLVSTEAFF.

The rearrangement links TRBV6-4 to TRBJ1-2; 7 nucleotides align to TRBD1. Germline values: CDR1 MRHNA, CDR2 SNTAGT. The CDR3 extends over 13 amino acids. After removal of 6 bases from V and 11 bases from J, the junction contained 12 bases not matched to a gene. CDR3 in amino acids: CASSDGTAVEYTF. CDR3 sequence (DNA): TGTGCCAGCAGCGATGGGACAGCGGTAGAGTACACCTTC.

The chain is built from TRBV5-1 and TRBJ2-3; 9 bases align to TRBD2. Germline CDR1 and CDR2: SGHRS and YFSETQ. There are 14 residues in the CDR3. With V trimmed by 4 bases and J by 4 bases, 4 bases remained unmatched. The CDR3 sequence: CASSLSGGADTQYF. In DNA form, the CDR3 reads TGCGCCAGCAGCCTTAGCGGGGGAGCAGATACGCAGTATTTT.

This sequence joins TRBV11-2 and TRBJ2-1; 8 nucleotides match TRBD2. The CDR3 contains 14 residues. V shed 11 bases, J shed 9 bases, and the junction held 15 bases outside the gene matches. Germline CDR1 and CDR2: SGHAT and FQNNGV. This chain's CDR3 is CAVQKGVAGLEQFF. CDR3 in DNA: TGTGCCGTCCAAAAGGGGGTAGCGGGACTTGAGCAGTTCTTC.